This T cell receptor (beta chain) was sequenced in a study of early T cells in non-severe SARS-CoV-2 infection. Study-wide context: Chains stayed unpaired after sequencing of bulk RNA from unsorted whole blood. General study findings and limits: VDJdb-based matching was biased toward anti-spike CD8 responses and missed private and CD4 specificities.

Tagging with unique molecular identifiers was applied to individual cDNA molecules. TCRdb reanalysed the 5' RACE reads using MiXCR and keeps one entry per CDR3 protein. The top ten clones hold about 5% of a sample with about 46,000 distinct CDR3 sequences, 5% to 6% of them seen once. This clonotype was observed many times. Its antigen is as yet unknown. The starting material was whole blood, obtained at baseline. This receptor was identified in an adult who was a healthcare worker with PCR-confirmed SARS-CoV-2 infection or an uninfected control (not recorded which).

CDR3 bases: TGTGCCAGCAGTTCGAGTTGGCCTTATAATTCACCCCTCCACTTT. It translates to CASSSSWPYNSPLHF. V gene TRBV27 combines with J gene TRBJ1-6, with no clear D. V was clipped by 4 bases and J by 4 bases, with 11 bases between them. Per the germline V gene, CDR1 is MNHEY and CDR2 is SMNVEV (reference sequence). The CDR3 has 15 residues.